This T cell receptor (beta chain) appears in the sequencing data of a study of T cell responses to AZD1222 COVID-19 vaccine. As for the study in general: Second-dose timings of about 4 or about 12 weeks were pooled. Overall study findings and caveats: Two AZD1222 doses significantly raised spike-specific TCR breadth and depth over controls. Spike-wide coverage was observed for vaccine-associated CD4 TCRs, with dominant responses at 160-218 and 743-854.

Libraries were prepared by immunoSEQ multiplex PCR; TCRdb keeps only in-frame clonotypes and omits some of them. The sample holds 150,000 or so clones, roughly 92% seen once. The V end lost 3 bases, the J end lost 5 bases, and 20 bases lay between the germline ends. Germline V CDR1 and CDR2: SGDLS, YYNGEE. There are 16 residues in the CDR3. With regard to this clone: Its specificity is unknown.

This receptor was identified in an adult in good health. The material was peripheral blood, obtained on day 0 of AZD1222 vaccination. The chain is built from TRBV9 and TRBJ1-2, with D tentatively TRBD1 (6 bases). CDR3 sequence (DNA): TGTGCCAGCAGCGCCTTCCTTCGGGGGCCAGAGTATGGCTACACCTTC. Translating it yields CASSAFLRGPEYGYTF.